The present entry profiles one T cell receptor beta chain with its context. This clonotype was picked up many times. Its antigen specificity is not known. No clone much larger than this one lies a single base away; base qualities are absent. This sample is drawn from a study of T cells after yellow fever vaccination (dated by TCRdb to 2018 to 2020). Context from the whole study: The SMART-Seq v4 Ultra Low Input RNA kit was used to prepare libraries from fractions with low cell numbers. Bulk TCR alpha and beta repertoires were sequenced longitudinally to track T-cell clones before and after primary and booster YFV17D yellow fever vaccination. The cohort comprised two healthy male donors, one aged 18 to 30 and one aged 30 to 40 years. Blood was drawn at multiple timepoints before and after primary and secondary immunization, with bulk PBMC replicates and cell subsets isolated.

The sample's treatment or condition, from its label and the paper: live attenuated yellow fever vaccine strain. PBMCs were isolated from peripheral blood using a standard Ficoll-Paque protocol. CD4 and CD8 T-cell fractions were isolated with Dynabeads CD4 and CD8 positive selection kits. TriZol was used to extract RNA from bulk PBMCs, CD4 and CD8 fractions, and dextramer-positive and dextramer-negative fractions. What the study reported, not specific to this receptor: A small share of clonotypes was detected in both CD4 and CD8 compartments, with the overlap likely arising from convergent recombination. Compared with the primary T-cell response, the secondary T-cell response was weaker but faster, peaking on day 5 rather than day 15. Because the study included only two donors, the extent to which the findings can be generalized is limited. Because abundant contaminating clonotypes from the bulk population could be contained in FACS-sorted repertoires, computational filtering was required. Most clones expanded after primary vaccination were re-detected after the booster (approximately 95% of CD4 and about nine tenths of CD8), suggesting broad memory maintenance.

Synthesis of TCR cDNA relied on 5'RACE template switching, a step that introduced a universal primer site along with unique molecular identifiers. cDNA synthesis was primed from both the TCR alpha and TCR beta constant segments. Library amplification involved two PCR steps, and the second step added sample barcodes and sequencing adapters. Sequencing of libraries was done on Illumina HiSeq 2500 (2x100 bp) or NovaSeq (2x150 bp). For the original study's pipeline: Demultiplexing of reads and collapsing into UMI consensus sequences were performed with MIGEC, and V(D)J alignment was carried out with MiXCR. Clonotypes responding to the vaccine were identified with edgeR on replicate PBMC samples, with the criteria of FDR below 0.01 and a log2 fold change above 5 up to day 15. CD4 or CD8 identity was assigned to each bulk clonotype according to whether the clonotype was present at higher abundance in the sequenced CD4 repertoire or the sequenced CD8 repertoire. TCRdb cleaned the public reads at Q25 with fastp, built clones with MiXCR and kept in-frame beta chains. One record per CDR3 amino acid sequence lists the most common genes and DNA. The authors' filters were not applied to this entry. Within this sample are 150,000 or so distinct CDR3 sequences, with approximately 6.6% of them counted one time only. The ten largest account for under 0.8% of the sample.

Trimmed from V: 6 bases; trimmed from J: 6 bases; junction bases lacking a gene match: 10. The CDR3 runs 14 residues from the cysteine to the phenylalanine. Only the CDR3 portion is preserved as DNA: 42 bases, with reading frame beginning at the first base. CDR1 SGHRS and CDR2 YFSETQ are derived from the germline V gene. The sequence was obtained from a man aged 25-40 years who received the YFV17D yellow fever vaccine. The material was CD4+ T cells sorted from PBMCs, obtained 10 days after the yellow fever booster vaccination. The chain is assembled from TRBV5-1 and TRBJ2-3; 7 bases in the middle match TRBD2. The sequenced DNA: TGCGCCAGCACCGTGGCGGGAGAGCGGGATACGCAGTATTTT. It translates as CASTVAGERDTQYF.